The 18 T cell receptor beta chains reported below all come from one sample, sequenced in a study of CD8+CD57+ T cells in acquired aplastic anemia. Genomic DNA provided the template from which TCR beta VDJ and CDR3 profiles were obtained. MiXCR, run by TCRdb on the reads, gives a single entry per CDR3 protein. Of 150,000 to 200,000 distinct CDR3 sequences listed, more than 45% are singletons. Sequencing involved patients with CD8+CD57+ cell expansion previously shown by flow cytometry. Sequencing was done on a sample of sorted CD4+, CD8+, or CD8+CD57+ T cells (not recorded which) from PBMCs. The receptors were sampled from a human donor with aplastic anemia.

Regarding this clonotype: This is likely a read error, given that the CDR3 carries no conserved phenylalanine or tryptophan at its end. V gene TRBV7-3 combines with J gene TRBJ2-2; D remains unclear. The CDR3 has 12 amino acids. Germline CDR1 and CDR2: SGHTA and FQGTGA. V was pared by 6 bases and J by 6 bases, with 8 bases between. The CDR3 nucleotides read TGTGCCAGCAGTTTAGGGCCCGGGGAGCTGTTTTCT. Translation: CASSLGPGELFS.

In its sample, this clonotype was seen many times. The J gene is TRBJ1-4, the V gene TRBV10-1, with a possible D match to TRBD1 (5 bases). CDR3 length equals 15 residues. Germline V gene data show CDR1 as WNHNN and CDR2 as SYGVQD (reference sequence). Trimming cost V 8 bases and J 0 bases, with 13 bases left between them. The CDR3, as DNA: TGCGCCAGCGGGGGAGGGCCGGCAACTAATGAAAAACTGTTTTTT. As protein: CASGGGPATNEKLFF.

Ten or more counts support this clonotype. This sequence joins TRBV9 and TRBJ1-5; tentatively, D is TRBD1 (5 bases). Trimming pared 0 bases from V and 5 bases from J, leaving 12 bases between. Germline V CDR1 and CDR2: SGDLS, YYNGEE. The CDR3 runs 15 residues. Here the CDR3 reads CASSVASSGDQPQHF. DNA for the CDR3: TGTGCCAGCAGCGTAGCAAGCTCGGGGGATCAGCCCCAGCATTTT. Full variable domain (outside the CDR3, taken from reference TRBV9 and TRBJ1-5): DSGVTQTPKHLITATGQRVTLRCSPRSGDLSVYWYQQSLDQGLQFLIQYYNGEERAKGNILERFSAQQFPDLHSELNLSSLELGDSALYFCASSVASSGDQPQHFGDGTRLSIL.

The chain carries TRBV11-2 and TRBJ2-3; D is perhaps TRBD2 (6 bases). Looked up from germline, CDR1 is SGHAT and CDR2 is FQNNGV. V lost 4 bases and J lost 5, with 7 bases in between. The CDR3 totals 12 residues. CDR3 protein: CASSWRGDTQYF. The CDR3 bases are TGTGCCAGCAGCTGGCGGGGAGATACGCAGTATTTT.

The gene calls are TRBV20-1 and TRBJ1-3; perhaps TRBD1 as D (6 bases). Trimming cost V 6 bases and J 6 bases, with 15 bases left between them. Germline CDR1 is DFQATT and CDR2 is SNEGSKA (reference sequence). The CDR3 runs to 13 residues. CDR3: CSALDKGVNTIYF. Here the CDR3 DNA reads TGCAGTGCGCTCGACAAGGGGGTAAACACCATATATTTT.

Only a few counts were recorded for this clonotype. This chain uses TRBV28 with TRBJ2-1; 9 positions match TRBD1. Germline V gene sequence: CDR1 MDHEN, CDR2 SYDVKM. The junction had 6 bases not matched to a gene; V was cut back by 5 bases and J by 4 bases. The CDR3 has 15 residues. The CDR3 loop reads CASSPGTGTYNEQFF. The CDR3 DNA reads TGTGCCAGCAGTCCAGGGACAGGGACTTACAATGAGCAGTTCTTC.

Note on this clonotype: It may be a read error: a sequence one base away is much more abundant. As DNA, the CDR3 is TGTGCCAGCAGCGGGGGGGGAGCCAGAAACATTCAGTACTTC. Translating it yields CASSGGGARNIQYF. The V call is TRBV9, the J call TRBJ2-4, with 7 bases identical to TRBD2. Germline-derived CDR1 and CDR2 are SGDLS and YYNGEE. The CDR3 runs to 14 residues.

V usage is TRBV29-1 and J usage is TRBJ2-7; maybe TRBD2 (7 bases). CDR3 length: 14 amino acids. Between the trimmed V and J ends, which lost 4 bases and 5 bases, there was a span of 18 bases. Germline V gene sequence: CDR1 SQVTM, CDR2 ANQGSEA. The CDR3 spells CSVVPRGAGDEQYF. In DNA, the CDR3 is TGCAGCGTTGTCCCGAGGGGGGCGGGGGACGAGCAGTACTTC.

In its sample, this clonotype was seen many times. At one end the junction does not follow the germline gene, possibly because of a read error. This rearrangement joins TRBV7-9 to TRBJ2-3; 9 bases line up with TRBD1. CDR3 length: 14 residues. Looked up from germline, CDR1 is SEHNR and CDR2 is FQNEAQ (reference sequence). The CDR3 spells CASSFAAKGTGSGF. The CDR3 DNA reads as TGTGCCAGCAGCTTCGCCGCGAAAGGGACAGGGTCGGGTTTT.

This chain uses TRBV29-1 with TRBJ2-5; tentative D call: TRBD2 (7 bases). The CDR3 length is 13 residues. From germline, CDR1 is SQVTM and CDR2 ANQGSEA. The V end lost 5 bases, the J end lost 5 bases, and 15 bases lay between the germline ends. The CDR3 loop reads CSVLTGGAETQYF. CDR3 nucleotides: TGCAGCGTTTTGACGGGGGGCGCGGAGACCCAGTACTTC.

The chain joins TRBV6-1 to TRBJ2-2; 14 bases fit TRBD2. The germline V gene has CDR1 MNHNS and CDR2 SASEGT. The ends lost 6 bases at V and 6 bases at J; junction bases unmatched: 3. The CDR3 totals 15 residues. The CDR3: CASRRLAGGPGELFF. In DNA form, the CDR3 reads TGTGCCAGCAGGAGACTAGCGGGAGGGCCCGGGGAGCTGTTTTTT.

This clonotype was seen many times. The V gene is TRBV20-1, the J gene TRBJ2-3; the D gene could be TRBD1 or TRBD2 (5 bases each). The CDR3 spans 15 residues. Germline V gene lookup returns CDR1 DFQATT and CDR2 SNEGSKA (reference sequence). The germline V and J ends were trimmed by 5 bases and 1 base, with 16 bases remaining between them. CDR3 sequence reads: CSAVPGTSRTDTQYF. As DNA, the CDR3 is TGCAGTGCTGTCCCCGGGACCTCACGCACAGATACGCAGTATTTT.

This chain links TRBV5-1 with TRBJ2-3, with 10 bases aligning to TRBD1. The V gene's germline CDR1 is SGHRS and CDR2 YFSETQ. V lost 0 bases, J lost 5 bases, and 6 bases stayed unmatched. The CDR3 runs 16 residues. CDR3 nucleotide sequence: TGCGCCAGCAGCTTGGCCCGACAGGGGGCCGGAGATACGCAGTATTTT. Its translation is CASSLARQGAGDTQYF.

This clonotype was counted ten times or more. This chain joins TRBV7-8 and TRBJ2-2; the D gene is possibly TRBD1 (6 bases). Trimming took 3 bases from V and 4 from J, leaving 12 bases between them. Germline V gene sequence: CDR1 SGHVS, CDR2 FQNEAQ. CDR3 length: 15 amino acids. The chain's CDR3 is CASSFPGTSTGELFF. The CDR3 DNA reads as TGTGCCAGCAGCTTTCCCGGGACATCCACCGGGGAGCTGTTTTTT.

This clonotype has ten or more counts. The genes are TRBV6-1 and TRBJ1-4; the D is unclear. The CDR3 is 14 amino acids. Germline-derived CDR1 and CDR2 are MNHNS and SASEGT. V lost 6 bases to trimming and J lost 0 bases, with 8 bases between them. The CDR3 is CASSATSTNEKLFF. In DNA, the CDR3 is TGTGCCAGCAGCGCGACTTCAACTAATGAAAAACTGTTTTTT.

CDR3 protein: CASSATSETQYF. The DNA of the CDR3 is TGTGCCAGCAGTGCAACGAGTGAGACCCAGTACTTC. The chain carries TRBV2 and TRBJ2-5; D is undetermined. Trimming removed 4 bases at V and 5 bases at J, with 8 bases between. Germline loops: CDR1 SNHLY, CDR2 FYNNEI. The CDR3 loop spans 12 amino acids.

As concerns this clonotype: At one boundary the junction diverges from the germline segment, which might be a read error. This chain uses TRBV7-7 with TRBJ2-5, with 10 bases aligning to TRBD2. The germline gives CDR1 SSHAT, CDR2 FNYEAQ (reference sequence). This CDR3 has 14 amino acids. DNA for the CDR3: TGTGCTAGCAGCTTAGCGGGGGGCCGGGAGACCCAGTACTTC. It yields the protein CASSLAGGRETQYF.

Remarks on this clonotype: A clone one base away is much larger, so this may be a read error. V usage is TRBV12-3 or TRBV12-4 and J usage is TRBJ1-1; 7 nucleotides align to TRBD1. This CDR3 contains 15 residues. Here the CDR3 reads CAGRTDRARNTEAFF. CDR3 coding DNA: TGTGCCGGCAGAACTGACAGGGCTCGGAACACTGAAGCTTTCTTT.